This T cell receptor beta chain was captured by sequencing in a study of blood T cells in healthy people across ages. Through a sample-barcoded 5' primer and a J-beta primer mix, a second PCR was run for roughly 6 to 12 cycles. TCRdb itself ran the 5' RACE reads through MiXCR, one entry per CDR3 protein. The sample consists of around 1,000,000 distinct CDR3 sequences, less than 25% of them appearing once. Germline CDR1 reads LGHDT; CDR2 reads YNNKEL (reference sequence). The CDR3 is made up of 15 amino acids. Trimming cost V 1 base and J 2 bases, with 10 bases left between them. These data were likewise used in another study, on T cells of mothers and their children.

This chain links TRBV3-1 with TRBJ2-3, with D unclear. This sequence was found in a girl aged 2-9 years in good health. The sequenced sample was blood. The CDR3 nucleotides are TGTGCCAGCAGCCAAGCCTACAGATTCACAGATACGCAGTATTTT. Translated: CASSQAYRFTDTQYF.